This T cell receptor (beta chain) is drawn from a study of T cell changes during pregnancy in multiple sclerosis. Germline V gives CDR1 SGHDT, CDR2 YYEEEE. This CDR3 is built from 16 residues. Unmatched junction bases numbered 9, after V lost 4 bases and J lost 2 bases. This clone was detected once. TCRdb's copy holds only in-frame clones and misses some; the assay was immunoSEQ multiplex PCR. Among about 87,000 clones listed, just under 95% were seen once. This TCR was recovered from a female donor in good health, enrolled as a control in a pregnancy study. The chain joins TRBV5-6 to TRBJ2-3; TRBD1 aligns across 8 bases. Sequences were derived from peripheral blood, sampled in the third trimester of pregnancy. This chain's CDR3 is CASSLRRTGTTDTQYF. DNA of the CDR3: TGTGCCAGCAGCCTTCGAAGGACAGGGACCACAGATACGCAGTATTTT.